Presented here are 16 T cell receptor beta chains from one specimen sequenced in a study of shared clonotypes between healthy human individuals. CD45RO-negative cells were positively selected for CCR7, leaving out terminally differentiated effector memory CD45RA+ cells. Data came from immunoSEQ multiplex PCR; TCRdb stores just in-frame clones and leaves some out. The data contain about 2,200,000 clones, approximately 94% of them singletons. The sequenced sample was naive CD8+ T cells from PBMCs. Receptors were obtained from a man between 18 and 35 years old in good health. Some clones in this sample may be carry-over from other donors' samples.

The CDR3 DNA follows: TGTGCCACCGCTTTGGACCTGAACACTGAAGCTTTCTTT. The encoded protein is CATALDLNTEAFF. This chain joins TRBV10-3 and TRBJ1-1; D is unresolved. Germline V lookup: CDR1 ENHRY, CDR2 SYGVKD. Trimming removed 10 bases from V and 0 bases from J, with 12 bases in between. The CDR3 totals 13 residues.

The rearrangement links TRBV6-5 to TRBJ2-5; D unresolved. The germline V gene has CDR1 MNHEY and CDR2 SVGAGI. This CDR3 contains 16 residues. V lost 0 bases, J lost 1 base, and 12 bases lay in between. The CDR3 is CASSYSVAGTQETQYF. The CDR3 nucleotides are TGTGCCAGCAGTTACTCTGTCGCAGGAACCCAAGAGACCCAGTACTTC.

The table lists this clone with a count of one. In the same sample, other DNA sequences code for this CDR3. The rearrangement uses TRBV15 and TRBJ2-7, with 10 bases identical to TRBD1. CDR1 is LNHNV and CDR2 is YYDKDF in the germline V gene (reference sequence). This CDR3 spans 13 amino acids. With 4 bases clipped from V and 5 bases from J, the junction kept 2 bases outside the gene matches. CDR3 nucleotides: TGTGCCACCAGCACAGGACAGGGGGACGAGCAGTACTTC. It yields the protein CATSTGQGDEQYF.

The rearrangement links TRBV28 to TRBJ2-2; TRBD1 matches 7 bases. This CDR3 region has 17 residues. V shed 4 bases and J 6 bases; nucleotides not matched to a gene: 14. CDR1 and CDR2 (germline): MDHEN, SYDVKM. The chain's CDR3 is CASSSLRESQGAGELFF. CDR3 bases: TGTGCCAGCAGTTCTTTGAGGGAGAGTCAGGGGGCCGGGGAGCTGTTTTTT.

The rearrangement uses TRBV10-3 and TRBJ2-2; D unresolved. CDR3 length: 14 amino acids. CDR1 ENHRY and CDR2 SYGVKD come from the germline V gene. The V and J ends lost 6 bases and 1 base respectively, with 9 bases between them. CDR3 residues: CAIRNTGNTGELFF. CDR3 in DNA: TGTGCCATCAGAAACACGGGGAACACCGGGGAGCTGTTTTTT.

This rearrangement joins TRBV5-6 to TRBJ1-4; D is undetermined. This CDR3 region has 12 residues. The germline V gene encodes CDR1 SGHDT and CDR2 YYEEEE. The V end lost 0 bases, the J end lost 14 bases, and 11 bases lay between the germline ends. In nucleotides, the CDR3 is TGTGCCAGCAGCTTGGATGGAGGGCGGCTGTTTTTT. Protein product: CASSLDGGRLFF.

This clone was counted a single time. This rearrangement joins TRBV7-9 to TRBJ1-2; a possible D gene is TRBD1 (5 bases). The V and J ends lost 1 base and 5 bases respectively, with 17 bases between them. CDR3 length: 16 amino acids. Germline CDR1 SEHNR, CDR2 FQNEAQ (reference sequence). Written as DNA, the CDR3 is TGTGCCAGCAGCTTAGGGGGAGGGGCAGGCACGTATGGCTACACCTTC. It specifies CASSLGGGAGTYGYTF. The variable domain in full, with the rest retrieved from reference TRBV7-9 and TRBJ1-2, is DTGVSQNPRHKITKRGQNVTFRCDPISEHNRLYWYRQTLGQGPEFLTYFQNEAQLEKSRLLSDRFSAERPKGSFSTLEIQRTEQGDSAMYLCASSLGGGAGTYGYTFGSGTRLTVV.

The chain couples TRBV28 to TRBJ2-5; D might be TRBD2 (5 bases). The CDR3 loop spans 18 amino acids. V gave up 9 bases and J gave up 6 bases, with 32 bases separating them. Per the germline V gene, CDR1 is MDHEN and CDR2 is SYDVKM. This CDR3 is CASSPSTGKFPARKTQYF. CDR3 DNA sequence: TGTGCCAGTTCACCTTCGACGGGGAAATTCCCAGCAAGAAAGACCCAGTACTTC.

The V call is TRBV27, the J call TRBJ2-5; TRBD2 matches 11 bases. V was pared by 6 bases and J by 5 bases, with 11 bases of the junction left unmatched. Germline CDR1 MNHEY, CDR2 SMNVEV (reference sequence). The CDR3 has 16 residues. The chain's CDR3 is CASRAIAGGPWETQYF. The CDR3 region has the DNA TGTGCCAGCAGGGCAATAGCGGGAGGGCCTTGGGAGACCCAGTACTTC.

The rearrangement joins TRBV13 to TRBJ2-7; the D gene could be TRBD1 or TRBD2 (5 bases each). Germline values: CDR1 PRHDT, CDR2 FYEKMQ (reference sequence). CDR3 size: 19 residues. Trimming left V 5 bases short and J 4 bases short, with 30 bases between. Here the CDR3 DNA reads TGTGCCAGCAGCCCACCGCCGATGAGGGGCAGAATTGGGTCATACGAGCAGTACTTC. It is translated as CASSPPPMRGRIGSYEQYF.

With regard to this clone: This CDR3 is also generated by other DNA sequences in the sample. The genes are TRBV4-1 and TRBJ1-1; D remains unclear. Per the germline V gene, CDR1 is MGHRA and CDR2 is YSYEKL. V lost 1 base and J 5 bases, leaving 11 bases between the germline ends. The CDR3 consists of 14 residues. In nucleotides, the CDR3 is TGCGCCAGCAGCCAAGTAAAGGGAGGTACTGAAGCTTTCTTT. Its translation is CASSQVKGGTEAFF.

The V call is TRBV7-8, the J call TRBJ2-7; 10 bases match TRBD1. The germline V gene has CDR1 SGHVS and CDR2 FQNEAQ. After removal of 6 bases from V and 0 bases from J, the junction contained 11 bases not matched to a gene. This CDR3 is built from 17 residues. CDR3 sequence reads: CASREPWGQGTSYEQYF. The CDR3 nucleotides read TGTGCCAGCAGGGAACCGTGGGGACAGGGGACCTCCTACGAGCAGTACTTC.

The J gene is TRBJ2-7, the V gene TRBV7-9; D may be TRBD1 or TRBD2 (5 bases each). The length of the CDR3 is 13 residues. Germline V gene lookup returns CDR1 SEHNR and CDR2 FQNEAQ (reference sequence). V was clipped by 2 bases and J by 5 bases, with 10 bases between them. The CDR3 sequence: CASSLLGVHEQYF. In nucleotides, the CDR3 is TGTGCCAGCAGCTTATTGGGGGTGCACGAGCAGTACTTC.

The chain uses TRBV5-6 and TRBJ1-1; 7 bases agree with TRBD1. The trim removed 3 bases at V and 3 bases at J, leaving 11 bases unmatched. The CDR3 totals 16 residues. The germline V gene encodes CDR1 SGHDT and CDR2 YYEEEE. The CDR3 region has the DNA TGTGCCAGCAGCTGGGGGGGCGACAGGGCGTACACTGAAGCTTTCTTT. Protein: CASSWGGDRAYTEAFF.

In this sample, this clone turned up once. The chain combines TRBV29-1 with TRBJ2-7; 9 bases match TRBD1. Trimming cost V 5 bases and J 3 bases; bases outside gene matches: 11. This CDR3 contains 15 residues. In germline, CDR1 is SQVTM, CDR2 ANQGSEA. The CDR3 sequence is CSVLGSMGQGYEQYF. The CDR3 coding sequence is TGCAGCGTTCTTGGAAGCATGGGACAGGGCTACGAGCAGTACTTC.

V and J are TRBV2 and TRBJ2-2; 7 bases align to TRBD1. Trimming cost V 7 bases and J 3 bases; bases outside gene matches: 14. Germline lookup yields CDR1 SNHLY and CDR2 FYNNEI. The CDR3 covers 17 residues. The CDR3 spells CASTEGAGGDDTGELFF. The CDR3 DNA reads TGTGCCAGCACCGAGGGGGCAGGGGGAGACGACACCGGGGAGCTGTTTTTT. Variable domain in full (rest from reference TRBV2 and TRBJ2-2): EPEVTQTPSHQVTQMGQEVILRCVPISNHLYFYWYRQILGQKVEFLVSFYNNEISEKSEIFDDQFSVERPDGSNFTLKIRSTKLEDSAMYFCASTEGAGGDDTGELFFGEGSRLTVL.